These 29 T cell receptor beta chains were all obtained from the same sample, sequenced in a study of Graves' ophthalmopathy and Graves' hyperthyroidism. The authors amplified TCR beta CDR3 regions, and they did so from RNA transcripts for repertoire sequencing. HTBI primers primed a first-round RT-PCR, and a second-round multiplex PCR followed. One entry per CDR3 protein, called by TCRdb with MiXCR from the multiplex PCR reads. The sample has around 670,000 distinct CDR3 sequences, 40% seen once. The sequenced material came from peripheral blood. The receptors stem from an adult man with Graves' ophthalmopathy.

This chain links TRBV5-6 with TRBJ2-7; D possibly uses TRBD1 or TRBD2 (5 bases each). Germline V gene sequence: CDR1 SGHDT, CDR2 YYEEEE. The V end was cut by 4 bases, the J end by 5 bases, with 16 bases between. This CDR3 is built from 14 residues. The CDR3 region is CASSQGPAVDEQYF. CDR3 sequence (DNA): TGTGCCAGCAGCCAGGGCCCAGCGGTGGACGAGCAGTACTTC. Combining the CDR3 with reference TRBV5-6 and TRBJ2-7 gives the whole variable domain DAGVTQSPTHLIKTRGQQVTLRCSPKSGHDTVSWYQQALGQGPQFIFQYYEEEERQRGNFPDRFSGHQFPNYSSELNVNALLLGDSALYLCASSQGPAVDEQYFGPGTRLTVT.

The chain joins TRBV5-5 to TRBJ1-1; TRBD1 might be the D (5 bases). The CDR3 runs 14 residues. The V end lost 4 bases, the J end lost 3 bases, and 13 bases lay between the germline ends. CDR1 is SGHKS and CDR2 is YYEKEE in the germline V gene (reference sequence). CDR3 amino acids: CASSTYTGYTEAFF. CDR3 bases: TGTGCCAGCAGCACTTATACAGGCTACACTGAAGCTTTCTTT. The whole variable domain, filled in from reference TRBV5-5 and TRBJ1-1, reads DAGVTQSPTHLIKTRGQQVTLRCSPISGHKSVSWYQQVLGQGPQFIFQYYEKEERGRGNFPDRFSARQFPNYSSELNVNALLLGDSALYLCASSTYTGYTEAFFGQGTRLTVV.

This chain connects TRBV5-1 to TRBJ1-2; tentatively, D is TRBD1 (6 bases). V gave up 4 bases and J gave up 3 bases, with 16 bases separating them. From germline, CDR1 is SGHRS and CDR2 YFSETQ. CDR3 length: 15 amino acids. CDR3 bases: TGCGCCAGCAGCCCGGTGGGGGGACAACACTATGGCTACACCTTC. This sequence encodes CASSPVGGQHYGYTF.

This chain connects TRBV5-1 to TRBJ2-7; TRBD2 matches at 7 bases. CDR1 is SGHRS and CDR2 is YFSETQ in the germline V gene. This CDR3 contains 15 residues. With V trimmed by 3 bases and J by 3 bases, 9 bases remained unmatched. For the CDR3, the DNA is TGCGCCAGCAGCTATGGGGTCGCTAGCGGCTACGAGCAGTACTTC. Encoded protein: CASSYGVASGYEQYF.

This clonotype was detected many times. The V call is TRBV7-9, the J call TRBJ1-2; D is ambiguous. V dropped 3 bases and J dropped 1 base, with 15 bases sitting between them. Germline assignment: CDR1 SEHNR and CDR2 FQNEAQ (reference sequence). The CDR3 has 16 amino acids. The CDR3 spells CASSLNGVRRNYGYTF. The CDR3 nucleotides read TGTGCCAGCAGCTTGAATGGGGTCAGACGTAACTATGGCTACACCTTC.

V gene TRBV2 combines with J gene TRBJ1-6; 7 positions agree with TRBD1. Per germline, CDR1 SNHLY and CDR2 FYNNEI. Unmatched junction bases numbered 6, after V lost 5 bases and J lost 5 bases. The CDR3 loop spans 15 amino acids. The CDR3 spells CASSYLGTDNSPLHF. In DNA, the CDR3 is TGTGCCAGCAGTTACCTCGGGACAGATAATTCACCCCTCCACTTT.

V is TRBV25-1 and J is TRBJ1-5; D is possibly TRBD1 (5 bases). The V end was cut by 2 bases, the J end by 7 bases, with 9 bases between. The germline V gene has CDR1 MGHDK and CDR2 SYGVNS. The CDR3 runs 13 residues. CDR3 loop: CASSERAGQPQHF. CDR3 DNA sequence: TGTGCCAGCAGTGAAAGGGCAGGGCAGCCCCAGCATTTT.

This clonotype was counted many times. The chain is built from TRBV10-3 and TRBJ1-5, with D possibly being TRBD1 (6 bases). CDR1 is ENHRY and CDR2 is SYGVKD in the germline V gene. Trimming left V 0 bases short and J 2 bases short, with 14 bases between. The CDR3 has 17 residues. CDR3 in amino acids: CAISESLGGRGNQPQHF. The DNA for the CDR3 is TGTGCCATCAGTGAGTCGTTGGGGGGCCGTGGCAATCAGCCCCAGCATTTT.

V gene TRBV5-1 combines with J gene TRBJ2-2; D might be TRBD1 (5 bases). The CDR3 is 16 amino acids. CDR1 is SGHRS, CDR2 YFSETQ, per germline. V was trimmed by 0 bases and J by 5 bases, leaving 14 bases between them. The CDR3 DNA reads TGCGCCAGCAGCTTGGCCCGCAGGGCCGGGACCGGGGAGCTGTTTTTT. Translated: CASSLARRAGTGELFF. Supplemented by reference TRBV5-1 and TRBJ2-2, the full variable domain reads KAGVTQTPRYLIKTRGQQVTLSCSPISGHRSVSWYQQTPGQGLQFLFEYFSETQRNKGNFPGRFSGRQFSNSRSEMNVSTLELGDSALYLCASSLARRAGTGELFFGEGSRLTVL.

Many counts were recorded for this clonotype. V usage is TRBV7-9 and J usage is TRBJ2-7; D unresolved. Germline lookup yields CDR1 SEHNR and CDR2 FQNEAQ (reference sequence). The CDR3 is 15 residues long. V lost 1 base and J lost 2, with 12 bases in between. CDR3 DNA: TGTGCCAGCAGCTTAGAATCCGGCACAACCTACGAGCAGTACTTC. Translated: CASSLESGTTYEQYF.

The chain is built from TRBV5-4 and TRBJ2-7, with D possibly being TRBD1 or TRBD2 (6 bases each). Between the trimmed V and J ends, which lost 0 bases and 4 bases, there was a span of 20 bases. Germline CDR1 SGHNT, CDR2 YYREEE (reference sequence). CDR3 length: 17 amino acids. The DNA of the CDR3 is TGTGCCAGCAGCTTGGTTATGGACAGCGGGCTAACTTACGAGCAGTACTTC. Amino acids: CASSLVMDSGLTYEQYF.

The V gene is TRBV11-3, the J gene TRBJ2-7; D not resolved. V lost 5 bases and J 1 base, leaving 9 bases between the germline ends. Germline loops: CDR1 SGHNT, CDR2 YENEEA. This CDR3 has 13 residues. The CDR3 loop reads CASSQVTSYEQYF. CDR3 DNA sequence: TGTGCCAGCAGCCAAGTCACTTCCTACGAGCAGTACTTC.

This clonotype was detected ten times or more. The chain couples TRBV14 to TRBJ1-6; TRBD1 agrees at 7 bases. The V gene's germline CDR1 is SGHDN and CDR2 FVKESK. J was trimmed by 7 bases and V by 2 bases; bases with no gene match: 5. CDR3 size: 15 residues. This chain's CDR3 is CASSQQGVRNSPLHF. The CDR3 DNA is TGTGCCAGCAGCCAACAGGGGGTAAGGAATTCACCCCTCCACTTT.

This chain connects TRBV7-3 to TRBJ2-7; D may be TRBD2 (6 bases). The ends were cut back, 6 bases at V and 2 bases at J, with 14 bases in the middle. This CDR3 spans 14 amino acids. CDR1 is SGHTA, CDR2 FQGTGA, per germline. CDR3 nucleotide sequence: TGTGCCAGCAGTTCTCATGGGGGGACCTACGAGCAGTACTTC. Its translation: CASSSHGGTYEQYF.

This clonotype has only a few counts. The chain is built from TRBV7-9 and TRBJ1-1; a possible D gene is TRBD1 (5 bases). V lost 5 bases and J lost 2, with 12 bases in between. Germline loops: CDR1 SEHNR, CDR2 FQNEAQ (reference sequence). The CDR3 is made up of 14 amino acids. CDR3 sequence (DNA): TGTGCCAGCAGCAAAGGGGTTGGAAACACTGAAGCTTTCTTT. Translated, it gives CASSKGVGNTEAFF. Based on the CDR3 plus reference TRBV7-9 and TRBJ1-1, the full variable domain is DTGVSQNPRHKITKRGQNVTFRCDPISEHNRLYWYRQTLGQGPEFLTYFQNEAQLEKSRLLSDRFSAERPKGSFSTLEIQRTEQGDSAMYLCASSKGVGNTEAFFGQGTRLTVV.

A word on this clonotype: This sequence may be a read error, since a much larger clone differs from it by one base. The chain recombines TRBV4-3 with TRBJ1-4, with D hard to call. Per the germline V gene, CDR1 is LGHNA and CDR2 is YSLEER. Trimming pared 1 base from V and 8 bases from J, leaving 11 bases between. The CDR3 loop spans 14 amino acids. This chain's CDR3 is CASSQAGTHEKLFF. CDR3 sequence (DNA): TGCGCCAGCAGCCAAGCGGGAACCCACGAAAAACTGTTTTTT.

The rearrangement uses TRBV13 and TRBJ1-3; D is unclear. Looked up from germline, CDR1 is PRHDT and CDR2 is FYEKMQ (reference sequence). The CDR3 contains 15 residues. The V and J ends lost 8 bases and 0 bases respectively, with 14 bases between them. The CDR3 DNA follows: TGTGCCAGCGCGGCCGGATTCTCCTCTGGAAACACCATATATTTT. Translation: CASAAGFSSGNTIYF.

About this clonotype itself: A much larger clonotype is one base distant, so this may be a read error. The chain links TRBV19 to TRBJ1-5, with 10 bases fitting TRBD1. The junction had 12 bases not matched to a gene; V was cut back by 7 bases and J by 6 bases. Germline assignment: CDR1 LNHDA and CDR2 SQIVND (reference sequence). This CDR3 is 16 amino acids long. CDR3 region: CASTPAGTGARQPQHF. The CDR3 DNA is TGTGCCAGTACTCCAGCCGGGACAGGGGCTCGTCAGCCCCAGCATTTT.

This clonotype was seen at least ten times. The V and J genes are TRBV7-2 and TRBJ2-7; the match to TRBD2 covers 9 bases. CDR1 is SGHTA and CDR2 is FQGNSA in the germline V gene. V was clipped by 7 bases and J by 7 bases; unmatched bases: 14. There are 15 residues in the CDR3. CDR3 in amino acids: CASTRPGGRAVEQYF. The CDR3 bases are TGTGCCAGCACCCGCCCGGGCGGGAGGGCGGTGGAGCAGTACTTC. The full variable domain, completed using reference TRBV7-2 and TRBJ2-7, is GAGVSQSPSNKVTEKGKDVELRCDPISGHTALYWYRQSLGQGLEFLIYFQGNSAPDKSGLPSDRFSAERTGGSVSTLTIQRTQQEDSAVYLCASTRPGGRAVEQYFGPGTRLTVT.

The chain recombines TRBV6-6 with TRBJ1-5; possibly TRBD1 for D (6 bases). V shed 7 bases and J shed 7 bases, with 11 bases lying between them. Per germline, CDR1 MNHNY and CDR2 SVGAGI (reference sequence). There are 12 residues in the CDR3. The chain's CDR3 is CASTLRGQPQHF. CDR3 DNA: TGTGCCAGCACTCTCAGGGGACAGCCCCAGCATTTT.

V and J are TRBV19 and TRBJ1-5; D is ambiguous. From germline, CDR1 is LNHDA and CDR2 SQIVND (reference sequence). The V and J ends lost 2 bases and 2 bases respectively, with 10 bases between them. CDR3 length: 15 residues. CDR3 in DNA: TGTGCCAGTAGTATAATGGGTCACGGCAATCAGCCCCAGCATTTT. Protein: CASSIMGHGNQPQHF. Supplemented by reference TRBV19 and TRBJ1-5, the full variable domain reads DGGITQSPKYLFRKEGQNVTLSCEQNLNHDAMYWYRQDPGQGLRLIYYSQIVNDFQKGDIAEGYSVSREKKESFPLTVTSAQKNPTAFYLCASSIMGHGNQPQHFGDGTRLSIL.

The CDR3 loop is CASKQGASDTQYF. The CDR3, as DNA: TGTGCCAGCAAACAGGGGGCCTCAGATACGCAGTATTTT. The V and J genes are TRBV25-1 and TRBJ2-3, with 9 bases matching TRBD1. V was pared by 7 bases and J by 4 bases, with 3 bases of the junction left unmatched. CDR1 and CDR2 from the germline V gene are MGHDK and SYGVNS. This CDR3 has 13 residues.

DNA for the CDR3: TGTGCCAGCAGGACGGGACAGGGCGTAGGACCCCTCCACTTT. Encoded protein: CASRTGQGVGPLHF. The J gene is TRBJ1-6, the V gene TRBV28; the match to TRBD1 covers 9 bases. V shed 6 bases, J shed 12 bases, and the junction held 9 bases outside the gene matches. This CDR3 region has 14 residues. The germline V gene encodes CDR1 MDHEN and CDR2 SYDVKM.

This clonotype has ten or more counts. The chain combines TRBV7-6 with TRBJ1-1; tentative D call: TRBD1 (5 bases). The CDR3 has 14 amino acids. With 5 bases removed from V and 3 bases from J, the gap between germline ends came to 13 bases. Germline assignment: CDR1 SGHVS and CDR2 FNYEAQ. DNA of the CDR3: TGTGCCAGCAGCCGAGGGGAGGGTCACACTGAAGCTTTCTTT. It encodes CASSRGEGHTEAFF.

This chain uses TRBV25-1 with TRBJ2-2; 9 bases fit TRBD1. The V segment lost 6 bases and the J segment 4 bases; nucleotides outside the gene matches: 6. This CDR3 has 15 residues. CDR1 is MGHDK, CDR2 SYGVNS, per germline. CDR3 sequence (DNA): TGTGCCAGCAGCACCGGGACAGGGAGCACCGGGGAGCTGTTTTTT. Residues: CASSTGTGSTGELFF.

This chain connects TRBV10-2 to TRBJ2-5; 7 bases are a match to TRBD1. CDR1 and CDR2 (germline): WSHSY, SAAADI. Germline trimming cut 3 bases from V and 2 bases from J; bases unmatched to any gene: 3. There are 14 residues in the CDR3. The chain's CDR3 is CASSDSDRQETQYF. CDR3 coding DNA: TGCGCCAGCAGTGACTCGGACAGGCAAGAGACCCAGTACTTC.

The chain links TRBV11-2 to TRBJ2-5; 7 positions match TRBD1. Trimming cost V 6 bases and J 3 bases; bases outside gene matches: 10. This CDR3 contains 15 residues. Germline V gene data show CDR1 as SGHAT and CDR2 as FQNNGV. The CDR3 loop is CASSSDRVREETQYF. The CDR3, as DNA: TGTGCCAGCAGTTCCGACAGGGTACGGGAAGAGACCCAGTACTTC.

This clonotype occurred many times. The chain joins TRBV5-1 to TRBJ2-7; D is undetermined. This CDR3 contains 13 residues. V dropped 2 bases and J dropped 3 bases, with 9 bases sitting between them. Germline V gives CDR1 SGHRS, CDR2 YFSETQ. This chain's CDR3 is CASSFDGYYEQYF. DNA of the CDR3: TGCGCCAGCAGCTTTGACGGTTACTACGAGCAGTACTTC.

CDR3 DNA: TGTGCCAGCAGCGCCCCGGGAGGAGGAAGCTCCTACGAGCAGTACTTC. Its protein is CASSAPGGGSSYEQYF. The chain employs TRBV7-9 and TRBJ2-7; 7 nucleotides agree with TRBD2. The germline V gene has CDR1 SEHNR and CDR2 FQNEAQ (reference sequence). The CDR3 consists of 16 residues. The V and J ends lost 5 bases and 0 bases, in that order; junction bases with no gene match: 10.